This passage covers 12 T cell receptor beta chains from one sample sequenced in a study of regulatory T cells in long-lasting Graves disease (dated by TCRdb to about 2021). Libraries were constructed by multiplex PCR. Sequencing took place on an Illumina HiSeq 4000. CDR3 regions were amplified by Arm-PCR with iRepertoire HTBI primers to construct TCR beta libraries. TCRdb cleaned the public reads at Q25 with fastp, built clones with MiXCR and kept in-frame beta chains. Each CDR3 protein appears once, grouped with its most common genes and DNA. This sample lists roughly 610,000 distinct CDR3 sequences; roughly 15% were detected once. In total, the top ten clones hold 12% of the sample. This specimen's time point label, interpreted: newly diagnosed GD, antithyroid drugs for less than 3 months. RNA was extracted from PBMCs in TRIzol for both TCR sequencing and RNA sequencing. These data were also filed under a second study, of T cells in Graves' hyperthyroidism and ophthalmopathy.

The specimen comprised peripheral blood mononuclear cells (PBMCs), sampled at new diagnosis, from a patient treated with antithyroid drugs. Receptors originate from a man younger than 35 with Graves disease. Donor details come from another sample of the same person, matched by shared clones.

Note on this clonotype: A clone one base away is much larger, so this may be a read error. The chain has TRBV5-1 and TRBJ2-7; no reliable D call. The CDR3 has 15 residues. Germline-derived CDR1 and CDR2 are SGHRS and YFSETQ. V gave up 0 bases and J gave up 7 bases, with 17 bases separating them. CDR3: CASSLGTVSYNEQYF. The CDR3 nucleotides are TGCGCCAGCAGCTTGGGGACGGTTTCCTACAATGAGCAGTACTTC.

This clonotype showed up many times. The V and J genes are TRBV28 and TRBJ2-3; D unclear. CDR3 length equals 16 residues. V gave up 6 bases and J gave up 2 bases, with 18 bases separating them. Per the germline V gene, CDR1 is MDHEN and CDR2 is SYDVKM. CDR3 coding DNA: TGTGCCAGCAGCCCCACAGAGAACTACTTCACAGATACGCAGTATTTT. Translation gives CASSPTENYFTDTQYF.

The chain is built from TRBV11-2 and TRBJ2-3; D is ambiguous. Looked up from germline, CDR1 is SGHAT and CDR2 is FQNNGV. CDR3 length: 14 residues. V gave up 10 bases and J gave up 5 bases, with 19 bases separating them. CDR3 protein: CATKAAHVKDTQYF. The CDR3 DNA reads TGTGCCACCAAAGCAGCACATGTAAAAGATACGCAGTATTTT.

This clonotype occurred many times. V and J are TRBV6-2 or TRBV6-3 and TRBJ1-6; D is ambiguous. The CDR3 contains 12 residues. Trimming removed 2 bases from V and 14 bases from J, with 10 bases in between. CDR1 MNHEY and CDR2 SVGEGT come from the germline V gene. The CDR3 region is CASSYRTETLHF. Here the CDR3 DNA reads TGTGCCAGCAGTTACCGGACGGAAACCCTCCACTTT.

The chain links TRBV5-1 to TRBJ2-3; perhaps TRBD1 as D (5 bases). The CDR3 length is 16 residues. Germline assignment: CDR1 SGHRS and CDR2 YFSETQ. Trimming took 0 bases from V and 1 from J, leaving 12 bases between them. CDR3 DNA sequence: TGCGCCAGCAGCTTGGGGCCGGTAGGGGGCACAGATACGCAGTATTTT. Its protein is CASSLGPVGGTDTQYF.

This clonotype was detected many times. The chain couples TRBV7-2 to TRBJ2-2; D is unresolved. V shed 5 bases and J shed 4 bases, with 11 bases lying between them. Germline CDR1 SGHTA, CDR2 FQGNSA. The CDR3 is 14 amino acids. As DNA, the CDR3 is TGTGCCAGCAGCCTCGAGGCCCTCACCGGGGAGCTGTTTTTT. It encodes CASSLEALTGELFF. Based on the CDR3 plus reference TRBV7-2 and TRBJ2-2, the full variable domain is GAGVSQSPSNKVTEKGKDVELRCDPISGHTALYWYRQSLGQGLEFLIYFQGNSAPDKSGLPSDRFSAERTGGSVSTLTIQRTQQEDSAVYLCASSLEALTGELFFGEGSRLTVL.

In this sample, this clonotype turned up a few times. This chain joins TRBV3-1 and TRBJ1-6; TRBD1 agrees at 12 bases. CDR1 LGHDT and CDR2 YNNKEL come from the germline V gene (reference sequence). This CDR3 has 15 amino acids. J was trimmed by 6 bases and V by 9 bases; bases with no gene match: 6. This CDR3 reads CASRGTGGFNSPLHF. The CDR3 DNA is TGTGCCAGTCGGGGGACAGGGGGCTTTAATTCACCCCTCCACTTT.

The CDR3 DNA reads TGTGCCAGCAGCTTATCAGAGGGGGTGAGCTATGGCTACACCTTC. Translation: CASSLSEGVSYGYTF. The chain couples TRBV7-9 to TRBJ1-2; TRBD1 is a possible D gene (6 bases). CDR1 is SEHNR, CDR2 FQNEAQ, per germline (reference sequence). The CDR3 extends over 15 amino acids. V was shortened by 2 bases and J by 4 bases, with 14 bases between the two germline ends.

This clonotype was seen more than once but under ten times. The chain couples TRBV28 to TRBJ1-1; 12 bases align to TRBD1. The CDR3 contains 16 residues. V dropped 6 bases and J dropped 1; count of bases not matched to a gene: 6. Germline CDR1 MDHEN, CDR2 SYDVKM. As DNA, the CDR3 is TGTGCCAGCAGCCCCTCGGGACAGGGGGCGAACACTGAAGCTTTCTTT. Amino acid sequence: CASSPSGQGANTEAFF.

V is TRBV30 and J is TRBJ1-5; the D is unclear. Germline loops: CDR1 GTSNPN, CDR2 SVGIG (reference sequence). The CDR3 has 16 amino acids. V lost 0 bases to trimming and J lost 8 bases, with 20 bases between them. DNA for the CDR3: TGTGCCTGGAGTGTGAGTGGGCGGAGTAATAACAAGCCCCAGCATTTT. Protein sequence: CAWSVSGRSNNKPQHF.

CDR3 residues: CASSSWTNEKLFF. Here the CDR3 DNA reads TGTGCCAGCAGCTCGTGGACTAATGAAAAACTGTTTTTT. The V gene is TRBV5-4, the J gene TRBJ1-4, with D hard to call. Germline CDR1 and CDR2: SGHNT and YYREEE (reference sequence). Trimming removed 3 bases at V and 2 bases at J, with 5 bases between. The CDR3 is made up of 13 amino acids.

DNA of the CDR3: TGTGCCAGCAGCTTAGGAGGGATTCGCGAGCAGTACTTC. It is translated as CASSLGGIREQYF. The chain joins TRBV7-8 to TRBJ2-7; a possible D gene is TRBD2 (5 bases). V shed 1 base and J shed 6 bases, with 10 bases lying between them. Germline CDR1 and CDR2: SGHVS and FQNEAQ. CDR3 length: 13 amino acids.